The clone carrying this T cell receptor (beta chain) was counted ten times or more. The data are from a study of spatial heterogeneity in lung cancer. In the study overall: Where present, follow-up PBMC were sequenced a median of roughly two years after resection.

The germline V gene has CDR1 SGHRS and CDR2 YFSETQ. This CDR3 region has 14 residues. The V gene end was trimmed by 3 bases and the J gene end by 2 bases; junction bases not matched to a gene: 3. As for time point: blood at routine non-recurrence follow-up after resection. Every individual TCR cDNA molecule carried its own unique molecular identifier, which allowed correction of PCR and sequencing errors. Using its own MiXCR run on the 5' RACE reads, TCRdb lists one record per CDR3 protein. The table records tens of thousands of distinct CDR3 sequences, roughly a fifth of them present only once. The sample consisted of PBMCs, taken at follow-up. This chain links TRBV5-1 with TRBJ2-3, with 7 bases matching TRBD1. The TCR comes from a male donor with early-stage non-small cell lung cancer. CDR3: CASSSGGNTDTQYF. In nucleotides, the CDR3 is TGCGCCAGCAGCTCAGGGGGAAACACAGATACGCAGTATTTT.